The 28 T cell receptor beta chains presented below share a single source sample, sequenced in a study of vaccination and CD4 T cells after COVID-19. The Oncomine TCR Beta short-read assay was what sequenced the DNA obtained from cultured CD4+ T cells. Someone extracted genomic DNA from cultured CD4+ T cells. TCRdb re-called the PCR reads through MiXCR, storing one row per CDR3 protein. The sample comprises 11,000 or so distinct CDR3 sequences, around 37% of which are singletons, and 16% rests with the top ten. Which antigens these TCRs recognize remains unknown. Documented treatment: 10-day PBMC culture with coronavirus spike peptide pools or control peptides (ViraFEST assay). Collection of the unexposed donor's CD4+ T cells took place before the COVID-19 pandemic (2011-2018). Sequenced material: CD4+ T cells from blood, cultured in vitro. These receptors all come from a human donor in good health.

This clonotype was observed a few times. The chain is built from TRBV7-2 and TRBJ2-7; a possible D gene is TRBD1 (5 bases). This CDR3 has 14 residues. The V end lost 5 bases, the J end lost 6 bases, and 17 bases lay between the germline ends. Germline values: CDR1 SGHTA, CDR2 FQGNSA. In DNA form, the CDR3 reads TGTGCCAGCAGCCCTGACAGTCCAGGCGGCGAGCAGTACTTC. Encoded protein: CASSPDSPGGEQYF.

CDR3 sequence (DNA): TGTGCCAGTAGACTAGCGGGAGAGACCCAGTACTTC. As protein: CASRLAGETQYF. The chain uses TRBV19 and TRBJ2-5, with 9 bases aligning to TRBD2. With 6 bases clipped from V and 4 bases from J, the junction kept 0 bases outside the gene matches. This CDR3 spans 12 amino acids. Germline CDR1 reads LNHDA; CDR2 reads SQIVND (reference sequence).

The chain carries TRBV20-1 and TRBJ2-4; perhaps TRBD2 as D (7 bases). Germline V lookup: CDR1 DFQATT, CDR2 SNEGSKA (reference sequence). Trimming removed 3 bases from V and 6 bases from J, with 18 bases in between. This CDR3 is 15 amino acids long. The CDR3 protein is CSARSLGGGANIQYF. CDR3 DNA: TGCAGTGCTAGGTCTCTAGGGGGGGGCGCAAACATTCAGTACTTC.

This clonotype has only a few counts. Here the CDR3 DNA reads TGTGCCAGCAGCTTAACGTCTAGGACTGAAGCTTTCTTT. Translating gives CASSLTSRTEAFF. The chain couples TRBV7-3 to TRBJ1-1; D call uncertain. There are 13 residues in the CDR3. V lost 0 bases and J lost 5, with 7 bases in between. Germline V gene data show CDR1 as SGHTA and CDR2 as FQGTGA.

CDR3: CASSPSLGGHSEQYF. The CDR3, as DNA: TGTGCCAGTAGTCCCTCCTTGGGGGGACATTCCGAGCAGTACTTC. V is TRBV19 and J is TRBJ2-7; perhaps D is TRBD1 or TRBD2 (6 bases each). Germline-derived CDR1 and CDR2 are LNHDA and SQIVND (reference sequence). CDR3 length equals 15 residues. Trimming removed 5 bases from V and 6 bases from J, with 20 bases in between.

This chain uses TRBV6-2 or TRBV6-3 with TRBJ2-1; 9 bases match TRBD1. The germline gives CDR1 MNHEY, CDR2 SVGEGT. Trimming cost V 7 bases and J 6 bases; bases outside gene matches: 1. This CDR3 region has 12 residues. The DNA for the CDR3 is TGTGCCAGCATGACAGGGGGCAATGAGCAGTTCTTC. It specifies CASMTGGNEQFF.

This clonotype has more than one count but fewer than ten. J is TRBJ2-5 and V is TRBV25-1; 9 positions match TRBD2. This CDR3 region has 15 residues. Germline CDR1 and CDR2: MGHDK and SYGVNS. V trimming: 3 bases; J trimming: 3 bases; junction bases outside the gene matches: 5. The CDR3 nucleotides are TGTGCCAGCAGTGACCCCCCTAGCGGGAAAGAGACCCAGTACTTC. It yields the protein CASSDPPSGKETQYF.

The table lists this clonotype with a few counts. The chain uses TRBV6-2 or TRBV6-3 and TRBJ2-3; 7 nucleotides line up with TRBD2. The germline V gene has CDR1 MNHEY and CDR2 SVGEGT. V was clipped by 2 bases and J by 3 bases; unmatched bases: 11. The CDR3 extends over 17 amino acids. CDR3 residues: CASSYGLVQKGTDTQYF. The CDR3 nucleotides read TGTGCCAGCAGTTACGGACTAGTCCAGAAGGGTACAGATACGCAGTATTTT.

Only a few counts were recorded for this clonotype. The chain uses TRBV20-1 and TRBJ1-2, with unresolved D. This CDR3 spans 14 amino acids. The ends were cut back, 1 base at V and 6 bases at J, with 15 bases in the middle. From germline, CDR1 is DFQATT and CDR2 SNEGSKA (reference sequence). The CDR3, as DNA: TGCAGTGCTAGAGCCCCGTTGGGTCCGAATGGCTACACCTTC. Residues: CSARAPLGPNGYTF.

This chain uses TRBV18 with TRBJ1-2, with D maybe TRBD1 (5 bases). Germline V gene data show CDR1 as KGHSH and CDR2 as LQKENI. Trimming removed 4 bases at V and 2 bases at J, with 8 bases between. This CDR3 spans 13 amino acids. CDR3 in amino acids: CASSQRGNYGYTF. The CDR3 DNA reads as TGTGCCAGCTCACAGCGGGGCAACTATGGCTACACCTTC.

This clonotype was counted between two and nine times. The chain uses TRBV7-2 and TRBJ2-5, with 7 bases lining up with TRBD1. The CDR3 is 18 amino acids. J was trimmed by 1 base and V by 2 bases; bases with no gene match: 13. CDR1 and CDR2 (germline): SGHTA, FQGNSA. Here the CDR3 reads CASSLYLAGTESQETQYF. The CDR3 nucleotides read TGTGCCAGCAGCTTATACCTGGCCGGGACAGAGAGCCAAGAGACCCAGTACTTC.

A few counts support this clonotype. The chain uses TRBV12-3 or TRBV12-4 and TRBJ2-2; unclear D gene. Trimming pared 8 bases from V and 10 bases from J, leaving 5 bases between. CDR3 length: 9 residues. In nucleotides, the CDR3 is TGTGCCAGCGGAAAGGAGCTGTTTTTT. This translates into CASGKELFF.

The V gene is TRBV9, the J gene TRBJ1-5; D is possibly TRBD1 (5 bases). V gave up 0 bases and J gave up 2 bases, with 9 bases separating them. Germline V gene lookup returns CDR1 SGDLS and CDR2 YYNGEE. This CDR3 is built from 15 residues. The CDR3 reads CASSVEGARNQPQHF. CDR3 DNA: TGTGCCAGCAGCGTAGAAGGGGCGCGCAATCAGCCCCAGCATTTT.

This clonotype has just one count. One end of the junction does not line up with germline, which may come from a read error. The chain combines TRBV2 with TRBJ2-2, with 7 nucleotides matching TRBD2. The CDR3 runs to 14 residues. Per germline, CDR1 SNHLY and CDR2 FYNNEI. The CDR3 DNA reads as TGTGCCAGCAGTCGACTAGCCTACACCGGGGAGCCGTTTTTT. As protein: CASSRLAYTGEPFF.

V gene TRBV7-2 combines with J gene TRBJ1-5, with D perhaps TRBD1 (6 bases). The length of the CDR3 is 14 residues. V was pared by 2 bases and J by 6 bases, with 11 bases between. Germline CDR1 is SGHTA and CDR2 is FQGNSA. Written as DNA, the CDR3 is TGTGCCAGCAGCTTAATCGGAGGGGGTCAGCCCCAGCATTTT. Amino acid sequence: CASSLIGGGQPQHF.

The rearrangement uses TRBV5-1 and TRBJ2-7; D remains ambiguous. Per germline, CDR1 SGHRS and CDR2 YFSETQ. CDR3 length: 13 residues. V was clipped by 0 bases and J by 6 bases, with 10 bases between them. The CDR3 sequence: CASSLGPSTEQYF. The CDR3 coding sequence is TGCGCCAGCAGCTTGGGCCCGTCGACCGAGCAGTACTTC.

V is TRBV2 and J is TRBJ1-6; D ambiguous. From germline, CDR1 is SNHLY and CDR2 FYNNEI. V lost 4 bases and J lost 6, with 7 bases in between. The CDR3 has 13 amino acids. The CDR3 spells CASSAEGNSPLHF. CDR3 bases: TGTGCCAGCAGTGCAGAGGGTAATTCACCCCTCCACTTT.

The rearrangement joins TRBV11-3 to TRBJ2-1; D gene uncertain. Trimming took 2 bases from V and 9 from J, leaving 11 bases between them. CDR1 and CDR2 (germline): SGHNT, YENEEA. The length of the CDR3 is 13 residues. The CDR3 bases are TGTGCCAGCAGCTTAAGTCTAGGAACTGAGCAGTTCTTC. Protein sequence: CASSLSLGTEQFF.

This chain uses TRBV19 with TRBJ2-5; a possible D gene is TRBD2 (5 bases). Trimming shortened V by 5 bases and J by 5 bases, and 15 bases separated the two germline ends. CDR1 and CDR2 from the germline V gene are LNHDA and SQIVND (reference sequence). The CDR3 spans 14 residues. CDR3 DNA sequence: TGTGCCAGTAGTTGGAGGCCCATCGGTGAGACCCAGTACTTC. Its translation is CASSWRPIGETQYF.

This clonotype appeared a few times. V and J are TRBV10-3 and TRBJ2-7, with 7 bases fitting TRBD1. The V gene's germline CDR1 is ENHRY and CDR2 SYGVKD. Trimming cost V 6 bases and J 3 bases; bases outside gene matches: 5. This CDR3 spans 13 amino acids. This CDR3 reads CAIRGTALYEQYF. CDR3 coding DNA: TGTGCCATCAGGGGGACAGCGCTCTACGAGCAGTACTTC.

This clonotype has just a few counts. The chain uses TRBV7-9 and TRBJ2-6; D is uncertain. V dropped 0 bases and J dropped 4 bases, with 4 bases sitting between them. The CDR3 covers 14 residues. The germline gives CDR1 SEHNR, CDR2 FQNEAQ (reference sequence). The CDR3 sequence: CASSLASGANVLTF. In DNA, the CDR3 is TGTGCCAGCAGCTTAGCATCCGGGGCCAACGTCCTGACTTTC.

The rearrangement links TRBV20-1 to TRBJ1-1, with 7 bases that match TRBD1. V shed 3 bases and J 5 bases; nucleotides not matched to a gene: 6. Germline CDR1 is DFQATT and CDR2 is SNEGSKA (reference sequence). The CDR3 runs 13 residues. Here the CDR3 reads CSASFAGGTEAFF. The DNA of the CDR3 is TGCAGTGCTAGTTTTGCAGGGGGGACTGAAGCTTTCTTT.

The chain carries TRBV7-6 and TRBJ2-7; 10 bases align to TRBD1. V gave up 5 bases and J gave up 3 bases; unmatched junction bases: 7. CDR1 is SGHVS and CDR2 is FNYEAQ in the germline V gene. CDR3 length equals 15 residues. CDR3 in amino acids: CASSPSGTGDYEQYF. The DNA for the CDR3 is TGTGCCAGCAGCCCCTCCGGGACAGGGGACTACGAGCAGTACTTC.

The rearrangement joins TRBV6-5 to TRBJ2-3; 8 bases line up with TRBD1. CDR3 length: 16 residues. CDR1 MNHEY and CDR2 SVGAGI come from the germline V gene. Trimming cost V 2 bases and J 5 bases; bases outside gene matches: 9. CDR3 sequence: CASSYRRAGGLDTQYF. Written as DNA, the CDR3 is TGTGCCAGCAGTTACAGGAGGGCAGGGGGCCTAGATACGCAGTATTTT.

The gene calls are TRBV11-2 and TRBJ2-5; 11 bases fit TRBD2. The germline V gene encodes CDR1 SGHAT and CDR2 FQNNGV. V lost 5 bases, J lost 5 bases, and 4 bases stayed unmatched. The CDR3 runs to 14 residues. The CDR3 sequence is CASSATSGMETQYF. CDR3 nucleotide sequence: TGTGCCAGCAGCGCGACTAGCGGGATGGAGACCCAGTACTTC.

V is TRBV20-1 and J is TRBJ2-5; TRBD2 matches at 7 bases. Germline-derived CDR1 and CDR2 are DFQATT and SNEGSKA (reference sequence). The CDR3 loop spans 16 amino acids. V lost 0 bases and J lost 4; bases outside the gene matches: 11. This CDR3 is CSARDWLVGGVETQYF. CDR3 DNA sequence: TGCAGTGCTAGAGATTGGTTAGTTGGGGGGGTAGAGACCCAGTACTTC.

This clonotype was found a few times. The chain has TRBV6-1 and TRBJ2-5, with D possibly being TRBD2 (5 bases). Looked up from germline, CDR1 is MNHNS and CDR2 is SASEGT. The V end lost 5 bases, the J end lost 1 base, and 8 bases lay between the germline ends. CDR3 length: 13 residues. The CDR3 DNA sequence: TGTGCCAGCAGTCATGGACTCCAAGAGACCCAGTACTTC. It translates to CASSHGLQETQYF.

The chain uses TRBV7-9 and TRBJ1-2, with 8 bases lining up with TRBD1. The CDR3 totals 14 residues. V gave up 6 bases and J gave up 3 bases; unmatched junction bases: 6. In germline, CDR1 is SEHNR, CDR2 FQNEAQ (reference sequence). CDR3 nucleotide sequence: TGTGCCAGCAGACCCGGGACAGGCGACTATGGCTACACCTTC. It specifies CASRPGTGDYGYTF.